This is a list of T cell receptor beta chains from one sample in a study of blood T cells in healthy people across ages. TCRdb ran MiXCR on the 5' RACE reads and lists one entry per CDR3 protein. The sample has hundreds of thousands of distinct CDR3 sequences, around 21% seen once; the top ten hold 3% to 4%. The sample comprised blood. The source is a man aged 65-85 years in good health. Both conserved end residues are part of each CDR3. The order of the fields is D gene, CDR3 length, V gene, clone size, J gene, CDR3 protein, CDR3 DNA. D genes are given only for firm matches. Size tells how often a clone was seen (once, few, many) or the class of an expanded clone, and some rows leave it out.

.	15	TRBV27	few	TRBJ1-2	CASSLSGGQDYGYTF	TGTGCCAGCAGTTTATCTGGGGGGCAGGACTATGGCTACACCTTC
.	18	TRBV4-1	.	TRBJ2-2	CASSFTGQLRDMDGELFF	TGCGCCAGCAGCTTTACGGGGCAGCTCAGGGATATGGACGGGGAGCTGTTTTTT
.	14	TRBV7-9	.	TRBJ2-5	CASSQGYFQETQYF	TGTGCCAGCAGCCAAGGTTACTTCCAAGAGACCCAGTACTTC
TRBD2	16	TRBV4-3	few	TRBJ2-7	CASSQDFLAETYEQYF	TGCGCCAGCAGCCAAGATTTCCTAGCGGAGACCTACGAGCAGTACTTC
.	13	TRBV7-9	few	TRBJ2-1	CASSLEIGGEQFF	TGTGCCAGCAGCTTAGAGATAGGTGGGGAGCAGTTCTTC
.	15	TRBV5-5	few	TRBJ2-3	CASSLAPGNTDTQYF	TGTGCCAGCAGCTTGGCGCCAGGAAACACGGATACGCAGTATTTT
.	13	TRBV3-1	few	TRBJ2-1	CASSQVRENEQFF	TGTGCCAGCAGCCAAGTCCGGGAAAATGAGCAGTTCTTC
TRBD2	14	TRBV11-2	few	TRBJ2-2	CASTRLARGGELFF	TGTGCCAGCACCCGACTAGCTCGGGGCGGGGAGCTGTTTTTT
TRBD1	13	TRBV6-6	.	TRBJ2-2	CASQDRNSGELFF	TGTGCCAGCCAGGACAGGAACTCCGGGGAGCTGTTTTTT
TRBD1	13	TRBV7-9	.	TRBJ2-7	CASSSGQIGEQYF	TGTGCCAGCAGCTCGGGACAGATCGGCGAGCAGTACTTC
.	14	TRBV7-3	few	TRBJ2-2	CASSPTGMAGELFF	TGTGCCAGCAGCCCAACAGGGATGGCCGGGGAGCTGTTTTTT
.	12	TRBV28	.	TRBJ1-2	CTSSSTGYGCTF	.
.	13	TRBV12-3/TRBV12-4	few	TRBJ2-5	CASSQNYGETQYF	TGTGCCAGCAGTCAAAACTATGGAGAGACCCAGTACTTC
.	14	TRBV19	.	TRBJ2-2	CASGASRSTGELFF	TGTGCCAGTGGGGCTTCGCGCAGTACCGGGGAGCTGTTTTTT
.	15	TRBV5-1	.	TRBJ2-7	CASRTDSPSSYEQYF	TGCGCCAGCAGGACGGACAGCCCTAGCTCCTACGAGCAGTACTTC
.	13	TRBV10-3	.	TRBJ1-2	CAISESTAGGYTF	TGTGCCATCAGTGAGTCGACCGCAGGGGGCTACACCTTC
TRBD1	13	TRBV7-7	many	TRBJ2-7	CASSYDRGAEQYF	TGTGCTAGCAGCTACGACAGGGGGGCCGAGCAGTACTTC
TRBD1	16	TRBV3-1	.	TRBJ1-4	CASTTGGAGTNEKLFF	TGTGCCAGCACAACAGGGGGCGCAGGAACTAATGAAAAACTGTTTTTT
.	11	TRBV20-1	.	TRBJ2-4	CSASKLSIPYF	TGCAGTGCTAGTAAACTTAGCATTCCGTACTTC
.	15	TRBV20-1	few	TRBJ2-7	CSARDLGGGSYEQYF	TGCAGTGCTAGAGATCTGGGAGGCGGCTCCTACGAGCAGTACTTC
.	13	TRBV29-1	many	TRBJ2-7	CSVASREIIEQYF	TGCAGCGTGGCTAGTCGGGAGATTATCGAGCAGTACTTC
TRBD1	14	TRBV19	.	TRBJ2-5	CASSIRTGEETQYF	TGTGCCAGTAGTATCCGGACAGGGGAGGAGACCCAGTACTTC
.	15	TRBV20-1	.	TRBJ2-2	CSARTGTANTGELFF	TGCAGTGCTAGGACCGGGACCGCGAACACCGGGGAGCTGTTTTTT
.	15	TRBV28	few	TRBJ1-3	CASRERARSGNTIYF	TGTGCCAGCAGGGAAAGGGCCCGGTCTGGAAACACCATATATTTT
TRBD2	15	TRBV28	few	TRBJ2-5	CASSWTRKLQETQYF	TGTGCCAGCAGTTGGACTAGGAAACTACAAGAGACCCAGTACTTC
.	17	TRBV15	.	TRBJ2-1	CATSRGRVSAAMDEQFF	TGTGCCACCAGCAGAGGTAGAGTATCAGCGGCAATGGATGAGCAGTTCTTC
TRBD2	16	TRBV6-2/TRBV6-3	.	TRBJ2-1	CASRASGSAIHNEQFF	TGTGCCAGCAGAGCTAGCGGGAGTGCCATCCACAATGAGCAGTTCTTC